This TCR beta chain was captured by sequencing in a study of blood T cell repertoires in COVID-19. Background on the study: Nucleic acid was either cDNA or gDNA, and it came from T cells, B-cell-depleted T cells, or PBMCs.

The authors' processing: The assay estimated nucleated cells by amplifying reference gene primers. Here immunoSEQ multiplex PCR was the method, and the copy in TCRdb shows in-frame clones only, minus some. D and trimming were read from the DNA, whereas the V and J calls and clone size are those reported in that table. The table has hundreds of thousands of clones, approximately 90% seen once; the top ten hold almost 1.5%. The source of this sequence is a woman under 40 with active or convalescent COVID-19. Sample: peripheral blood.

The DNA of the CDR3 is TGCGCCAGCAGCTTACAAAACTCTGGGGCCAACGTCCTGACTTTC. It codes for CASSLQNSGANVLTF. The V gene is TRBV5-1, the J gene TRBJ2-6; D is unresolved. Trimming cost V 2 bases and J 0 bases, with 6 bases left between them. The CDR3 spans 15 residues. In germline, CDR1 is SGHRS, CDR2 YFSETQ.